What follows are 32 T cell receptor beta chains derived from one specimen sequenced in a study of OX40 agonist ivuxolimab in advanced cancers. TCRdb's table, derived via immunoSEQ multiplex PCR, lists solely in-frame clones and lacks some. The sample records tens of thousands of clones, around 90% being singletons. The sequencing here drew on CD4+ or CD8+ T cells sorted from blood, taken in a trial of the OX40 agonist ivuxolimab. The source of these receptors is an adult with an advanced solid tumor such as melanoma, head and neck, liver or kidney cancer.

This clone was found once. The V and J genes are TRBV19 and TRBJ2-7; 7 positions agree with TRBD2. Germline V gene data show CDR1 as LNHDA and CDR2 as SQIVND (reference sequence). Trimming took 3 bases from V and 5 from J; bases not matched to a gene: 7. The CDR3 is made up of 14 amino acids. The CDR3 DNA sequence: TGTGCCAGTAGTATGGCCCGGACTAGTGACGAGCAGTACTTC. Encoded protein: CASSMARTSDEQYF.

The chain links TRBV5-4 to TRBJ1-3; 7 bases fit TRBD1. The ends lost 4 bases at V and 0 bases at J; junction bases unmatched: 7. This CDR3 is 16 amino acids long. The germline gives CDR1 SGHNT, CDR2 YYREEE (reference sequence). The CDR3 coding sequence is TGTGCCAGCAGCGGGGGACAGCTGGGCTCTGGAAACACCATATATTTT. This encodes CASSGGQLGSGNTIYF.

The chain links TRBV10-3 to TRBJ1-1; 9 bases line up with TRBD1. The V segment lost 1 base and the J segment 5 bases; nucleotides outside the gene matches: 5. This CDR3 contains 15 residues. Germline CDR1 ENHRY, CDR2 SYGVKD. The CDR3: CAISELTGGRTEAFF. CDR3 nucleotides: TGTGCCATCAGTGAGTTAACAGGGGGCCGGACTGAAGCTTTCTTT.

This sequence joins TRBV5-1 and TRBJ1-2; TRBD1 is a possible D gene (6 bases). The CDR3 consists of 16 residues. The germline V and J ends were trimmed by 4 bases and 6 bases, with 22 bases remaining between them. Looked up from germline, CDR1 is SGHRS and CDR2 is YFSETQ. The CDR3 DNA is TGCGCCAGCAGCCTCGATCGCAGGGGCGCAGTCCATGGCTACACCTTC. Amino acids: CASSLDRRGAVHGYTF.

The rearrangement links TRBV5-4 to TRBJ2-7, with D perhaps matching TRBD1 (6 bases). CDR1 is SGHNT and CDR2 is YYREEE in the germline V gene (reference sequence). The CDR3 spans 14 residues. Trimming took off 1 base at V and 2 bases at J, with 10 bases between the two ends. This CDR3 is CASSLTGNTYEQYF. The DNA of the CDR3 is TGTGCCAGCAGCTTGACAGGGAATACCTACGAGCAGTACTTC.

This clone has a single count. The rearrangement joins TRBV28 to TRBJ2-1; TRBD2 agrees at 9 bases. This CDR3 is built from 12 residues. CDR1 is MDHEN, CDR2 SYDVKM, per germline. V was clipped by 3 bases and J by 12 bases; unmatched bases: 3. The CDR3 nucleotides are TGTGCCAGCAGTTTTGGACTAGCGATGCAGTTCTTC. This encodes CASSFGLAMQFF.

The rearrangement joins TRBV15 to TRBJ1-2; D perhaps matches TRBD1 (5 bases). Between the trimmed V and J ends, which lost 0 bases and 8 bases, there was a span of 13 bases. This CDR3 contains 14 residues. Germline-derived CDR1 and CDR2 are LNHNV and YYDKDF (reference sequence). CDR3 region: CATSRDRQGRGYTF. CDR3 in DNA: TGTGCCACCAGCAGAGATCGGCAGGGTCGAGGCTACACCTTC. Filled out from reference TRBV15 and TRBJ1-2, the complete variable domain reads DAMVIQNPRYQVTQFGKPVTLSCSQTLNHNVMYWYQQKSSQAPKLLFHYYDKDFNNEADTPDNFQSRRPNTSFCFLDIRSPGLGDTAMYLCATSRDRQGRGYTFGSGTRLTVV.

J is TRBJ2-7 and V is TRBV6-1, with D tentatively TRBD2 (6 bases). The length of the CDR3 is 12 residues. Deletions cut 4 bases from V and 5 bases from J, with 9 bases between. CDR1 MNHNS and CDR2 SASEGT come from the germline V gene. DNA for the CDR3: TGTGCCAGCAGTGCCGGGGGACACGAGCAGTACTTC. Amino acid sequence: CASSAGGHEQYF.

The chain uses TRBV5-8 and TRBJ2-5; the D gene is possibly TRBD1 (5 bases). The CDR3 is 13 amino acids. Trimming removed 7 bases from V and 0 bases from J, with 10 bases in between. Germline-derived CDR1 and CDR2 are SGHTS and YDEGEE. In DNA, the CDR3 is TGTGCCAGCCTGACAGCGTACCAAGAGACCCAGTACTTC. Protein sequence: CASLTAYQETQYF.

The chain joins TRBV30 to TRBJ1-2, with D maybe TRBD1 (5 bases). This CDR3 is 14 amino acids long. Germline V gene lookup returns CDR1 GTSNPN and CDR2 SVGIG (reference sequence). V dropped 0 bases and J dropped 5 bases, with 13 bases sitting between them. This CDR3 reads CAWSVLRQGYGYTF. The CDR3 DNA reads as TGTGCCTGGAGTGTACTAAGGCAGGGATATGGCTACACCTTC.

This clone was detected once. The chain joins TRBV29-1 to TRBJ2-3, with 7 positions matching TRBD2. Per the germline V gene, CDR1 is SQVTM and CDR2 is ANQGSEA. CDR3 size: 15 residues. J lost 0 bases, V lost 5 bases, and 8 bases had no gene match. CDR3 region: CSVKGTSESTDTQYF. DNA of the CDR3: TGCAGCGTTAAGGGAACTAGCGAGAGCACAGATACGCAGTATTTT.

The chain has TRBV7-9 and TRBJ1-2; unclear D gene. In germline, CDR1 is SEHNR, CDR2 FQNEAQ (reference sequence). The CDR3 loop spans 13 amino acids. The germline V and J ends were trimmed by 1 base and 3 bases, with 6 bases remaining between them. The CDR3 region is CASSLGYDYGYTF. In DNA, the CDR3 is TGTGCCAGCAGCTTAGGATACGACTATGGCTACACCTTC.

The chain carries TRBV27 and TRBJ2-1, with 10 bases that match TRBD1. V gave up 6 bases and J gave up 9 bases; unmatched junction bases: 2. This CDR3 has 12 amino acids. Germline CDR1 MNHEY, CDR2 SMNVEV (reference sequence). The CDR3 region has the DNA TGTGCCAGCAGGACAGGGGGCCGTGAGCAGTTCTTC. This codes for CASRTGGREQFF.

Comment on this clone: The sample contains more than one DNA sequence encoding this CDR3. This chain links TRBV4-1 with TRBJ2-2; tentative D call: TRBD1 (6 bases). V was trimmed by 2 bases and J by 8 bases, leaving 21 bases between them. CDR1 is MGHRA, CDR2 YSYEKL, per germline. The length of the CDR3 is 17 residues. Here the CDR3 reads CASSQFPVGAAVGELFF. The CDR3 nucleotides are TGCGCCAGCAGCCAATTCCCGGTGGGGGCGGCAGTGGGGGAGCTGTTTTTT.

A single count supports this clone. The V and J genes are TRBV11-2 and TRBJ2-3; D is unresolved. The V end was cut by 5 bases, the J end by 5 bases, with 11 bases between. CDR1 SGHAT and CDR2 FQNNGV come from the germline V gene. The CDR3 is made up of 13 amino acids. The CDR3 coding sequence is TGTGCCAGCAGCCCAAACCCAGGAGATACGCAGTATTTT. Amino acids: CASSPNPGDTQYF.

A few counts support this clone. This rearrangement joins TRBV2 to TRBJ2-5; 8 bases are a match to TRBD2. This CDR3 is built from 14 residues. In germline, CDR1 is SNHLY, CDR2 FYNNEI. With 6 bases clipped from V and 4 bases from J, the junction kept 7 bases outside the gene matches. CDR3 sequence: CASRERESPETQYF. The CDR3 coding sequence is TGTGCCAGCAGAGAGCGGGAGAGTCCAGAGACCCAGTACTTC.

V gene TRBV5-1 combines with J gene TRBJ2-3, with D perhaps being TRBD1 or TRBD2 (5 bases each). V was shortened by 4 bases and J by 2 bases, with 14 bases between the two germline ends. Germline-derived CDR1 and CDR2 are SGHRS and YFSETQ. This CDR3 spans 15 amino acids. The DNA of the CDR3 is TGCGCCAGCAGCCGACGAGGGGCCGACACAGATACGCAGTATTTT. Translation: CASSRRGADTDTQYF.

The V and J genes are TRBV11-2 and TRBJ1-1, with D hard to call. The CDR3 has 13 amino acids. Germline V gene sequence: CDR1 SGHAT, CDR2 FQNNGV. Trimming stripped 0 bases from V and 7 bases from J, with 9 bases between. The CDR3 DNA reads TGTGCCAGCAGCTTAGACGGCGCCCTTGAAGCTTTCTTT. It yields the protein CASSLDGALEAFF.

The rearrangement uses TRBV6-4 and TRBJ1-1, with D possibly matching TRBD1 (5 bases). Germline lookup yields CDR1 MRHNA and CDR2 SNTAGT. Trimming removed 0 bases from V and 5 bases from J, with 13 bases in between. CDR3 length equals 15 residues. DNA of the CDR3: TGTGCCAGCAGTGACTCGACAGCTAGGCGGACTGAAGCTTTCTTT. It encodes CASSDSTARRTEAFF.

The chain employs TRBV15 and TRBJ2-6, with a possible D match to TRBD2 (6 bases). V shed 3 bases and J shed 0 bases, with 9 bases lying between them. This CDR3 contains 16 residues. Per germline, CDR1 LNHNV and CDR2 YYDKDF (reference sequence). CDR3 sequence: CATSRDYSSGANVLTF. The CDR3 region has the DNA TGTGCCACCAGCAGGGACTACAGCTCTGGGGCCAACGTCCTGACTTTC.

This clone was counted only a few times. The rearrangement joins TRBV7-8 to TRBJ2-7, with D maybe TRBD2 (8 bases). Between the trimmed V and J ends, which lost 8 bases and 2 bases, there was a span of 13 bases. CDR3 length: 13 amino acids. Germline V gene lookup returns CDR1 SGHVS and CDR2 FQNEAQ. The CDR3 region is CASREGTAYEQYF. DNA for the CDR3: TGTGCCAGCCGGGAGGGGACAGCCTACGAGCAGTACTTC.

V is TRBV7-9 and J is TRBJ2-3; 14 bases align to TRBD2. V trimming: 5 bases; J trimming: 5 bases; junction bases outside the gene matches: 6. Germline V CDR1 and CDR2: SEHNR, FQNEAQ (reference sequence). This CDR3 contains 16 residues. CDR3 in DNA: TGTGCCAGCAGCCTAGGGACTAGCGGGAGTGTAGATACGCAGTATTTT. It is translated as CASSLGTSGSVDTQYF.

The chain employs TRBV7-2 and TRBJ2-7; tentative D call: TRBD2 (5 bases). Germline CDR1 SGHTA, CDR2 FQGNSA. The CDR3 extends over 14 amino acids. V gave up 2 bases and J gave up 3 bases, with 11 bases separating them. CDR3 sequence (DNA): TGTGCCAGCAGCTTACTAGGGAGCCTCTACGAGCAGTACTTC. Its translation is CASSLLGSLYEQYF. Full variable domain (remainder filled in from reference TRBV7-2 and TRBJ2-7): GAGVSQSPSNKVTEKGKDVELRCDPISGHTALYWYRQSLGQGLEFLIYFQGNSAPDKSGLPSDRFSAERTGGSVSTLTIQRTQQEDSAVYLCASSLLGSLYEQYFGPGTRLTVT.

V is TRBV18 and J is TRBJ1-1; unclear D gene. V was clipped by 2 bases and J by 1 base, with 14 bases between them. The CDR3 runs 16 residues. CDR1 is KGHSH, CDR2 LQKENI, per germline. The CDR3 is CASSPTDQDGNTEAFF. The DNA of the CDR3 is TGTGCCAGCTCACCAACGGATCAGGATGGGAACACTGAAGCTTTCTTT.

The CDR3 DNA sequence: TGTGCCAGCAGTGCGACATATCAAGAGACCCAGTACTTC. This codes for CASSATYQETQYF. The rearrangement uses TRBV6-1 and TRBJ2-5; no clear D. The CDR3 is made up of 13 amino acids. CDR1 MNHNS and CDR2 SASEGT come from the germline V gene. V lost 4 bases and J lost 2, with 8 bases in between.

This sequence joins TRBV5-5 and TRBJ2-7; D ambiguous. The CDR3 sequence is 13 residues long. From germline, CDR1 is SGHKS and CDR2 YYEKEE (reference sequence). V gave up 2 bases and J gave up 3 bases, with 9 bases separating them. The CDR3 loop reads CASSFYEDYEQYF. The CDR3, as DNA: TGTGCCAGCAGCTTTTACGAAGACTACGAGCAGTACTTC.

The chain links TRBV19 to TRBJ2-6, with a weak D call TRBD1 (6 bases). The CDR3 length is 15 residues. Germline lookup yields CDR1 LNHDA and CDR2 SQIVND (reference sequence). The germline V and J ends were trimmed by 3 bases and 2 bases, with 8 bases remaining between them. The CDR3 sequence is CASSIGQPGANVLTF. The CDR3 nucleotides read TGTGCCAGTAGTATCGGACAGCCTGGGGCCAACGTCCTGACTTTC.

The count of this clone is one. The CDR3 reads CASSQDRTEWRYGYTF. The CDR3 DNA follows: TGCGCCAGCAGCCAAGATCGGACCGAATGGAGGTATGGCTACACCTTC. The V gene is TRBV4-1, the J gene TRBJ1-2; no definite D call. There are 16 residues in the CDR3. The ends were cut back, 0 bases at V and 5 bases at J, with 16 bases in the middle. CDR1 MGHRA and CDR2 YSYEKL come from the germline V gene.

This clone was observed a few times. The chain uses TRBV5-1 and TRBJ2-7, with TRBD2 matching over 13 bases. The CDR3 spans 16 residues. Germline lookup yields CDR1 SGHRS and CDR2 YFSETQ. V shed 4 bases and J 0 bases; nucleotides not matched to a gene: 4. The CDR3 spells CASSGGLAGSSYEQYF. For the CDR3, the DNA is TGCGCCAGCAGCGGGGGACTAGCGGGGTCCTCCTACGAGCAGTACTTC.

The chain joins TRBV29-1 to TRBJ2-7, with D perhaps TRBD2 (6 bases). Germline CDR1 and CDR2: SQVTM and ANQGSEA. The V end lost 5 bases, the J end lost 6 bases, and 14 bases lay between the germline ends. This CDR3 has 12 amino acids. The CDR3 bases are TGCAGCGTTTCCCCGGGAGTGGGCGAGCAGTACTTC. The encoded protein is CSVSPGVGEQYF.

The V gene is TRBV28, the J gene TRBJ2-5; unclear D gene. The J call is uncertain, as TRBJ2-7 better fits the DNA end. The CDR3 length is 14 residues. Germline CDR1 MDHEN, CDR2 SYDVKM. The CDR3 sequence: CASSPGPGGYEQYF. CDR3 DNA sequence: TGTGCCAGCAGCCCCGGTCCGGGTGGGTACGAGCAGTACTTC.

V gene TRBV6-5 combines with J gene TRBJ2-2; a possible D gene is TRBD2 (6 bases). This CDR3 contains 14 residues. Trimming removed 8 bases at V and 0 bases at J, with 10 bases between. Germline V gene sequence: CDR1 MNHEY, CDR2 SVGAGI. Here the CDR3 DNA reads TGTGCCAGCGCCGGGGGAGCGAACACCGGGGAGCTGTTTTTT. It specifies CASAGGANTGELFF.